A selection of T cell receptor beta chains follows, all from one sample in a study of blood T cell repertoires in COVID-19. Data came from immunoSEQ multiplex PCR; TCRdb stores just in-frame clones and leaves some out. The sample lists 130,000 to 150,000 clones; roughly 76% were seen once. The sequenced sample was peripheral blood. The origin of the receptors is a human donor with acute or convalescent COVID-19. The donor label of this sample is uncertain. CDR3s include the opening cysteine and the closing phenylalanine or tryptophan. D genes are given only for firm matches. Clone sizes are given selectively: once, few, many, or a class where the clone is expanded.

J | V | size | D | DNA | CDR3
TRBJ1-2 | TRBV27 | - | - | TGTGCCAGCAGTTTAAGTGGGCAGGGCATTACTGGCTACACCTTC | CASSLSGQGITGYTF
TRBJ1-1 | TRBV2 | once | - | TGTGCCAGCAGTGTAGAGGGCACTGAAGCTTTCTTT | CASSVEGTEAFF
TRBJ2-5 | TRBV7-3 | - | - | TGTGCCAGCAGCGCCGTTGGCACAGAGACCCAGTACTTC | CASSAVGTETQYF
TRBJ2-3 | TRBV11-3 | - | - | TGTGCCAGCAGCTTACAGCGAGCCACGGATACGCAGTATTTT | CASSLQRATDTQYF
TRBJ1-1 | TRBV4-2 | - | - | TGTGCCAGCAGCCATCTAGGGGCTGAAGCTTTCTTT | CASSHLGAEAFF
TRBJ1-1 | TRBV6-5 | many | - | TGTGCCAGCAGTACAGGACGGACGAACACTGAAGCTTTCTTT | CASSTGRTNTEAFF
TRBJ1-2 | TRBV27 | - | TRBD1 | TGTGCCAGCAGTAAGAGACAGGGGGGCTATGGCTACACCTTC | CASSKRQGGYGYTF
TRBJ1-3 | TRBV2 | once | TRBD1 | TGTGCCAGCAGTGAGGGCAGGGGGCCTGGAAACACCATATATTTT | CASSEGRGPGNTIYF
TRBJ2-7 | TRBV6-2/TRBV6-3 | - | - | TGTGCCAGCAGTCAAGTCCCACAGGGCTCCTACGAGCAGTACTTC | CASSQVPQGSYEQYF
TRBJ1-2 | TRBV7-2 | - | TRBD1 | TGTGCCAGCAGCCCTCGACAGGGAATAGGCTACACCTTC | CASSPRQGIGYTF
TRBJ1-5 | TRBV10-3 | - | - | TGTGCCATCAGCACAACGGGGGATCAGCCCCAGCATTTT | CAISTTGDQPQHF
TRBJ1-5 | TRBV19 | - | - | TGTGCCAGTAGTAGGGAGCGGGGGTATCAGCCCCAGCATTTT | CASSRERGYQPQHF
TRBJ2-5 | TRBV7-2 | - | - | TGTGCCAGCAGCCGCCCCCACCCGGGAGAGACCCAGTACTTC | CASSRPHPGETQYF
TRBJ2-7 | TRBV6-4 | - | - | TGTGCCAGCAGTGTAGACTCCTACGAGCAGTACTTC | CASSVDSYEQYF
TRBJ1-4 | TRBV6-1 | - | TRBD1 | TGTGCCAGCAGTGATTGGACAGGGCGAGGGAATGAAAAACTGTTTTTT | CASSDWTGRGNEKLFF
TRBJ2-3 | TRBV5-1 | - | TRBD2 | TGCGCCAGCAGCTTTATAGGGACTAGCGTCGATACGCAGTATTTT | CASSFIGTSVDTQYF
TRBJ2-3 | TRBV30 | - | - | TGTGCCTGGAGTGGGCACTCCTTAGTAGCGGAGCCCAGGGATACGCAGTATTTT | CAWSGHSLVAEPRDTQYF
TRBJ1-1 | TRBV4-1 | - | TRBD1 | TGCGCCAGCAGCCAAGAGACAGGGATGGTTTTCACTGAAGCTTTCTTT | CASSQETGMVFTEAFF
TRBJ1-2 | TRBV12-3/TRBV12-4 | - | - | TGTGCCAGCACTTACAGGGATAACTATGGCTACACCTTC | CASTYRDNYGYTF
TRBJ2-1 | TRBV11-2 | - | - | TGTGCCAGCATGGGAGACAATGAGCAGTTCTTC | CASMGDNEQFF
TRBJ1-2 | TRBV24-1 | - | TRBD1 | TGTGCCATCAGTGACTCGACAGGGGCAGGCGGCTACACCTTC | CAISDSTGAGGYTF
TRBJ1-5 | TRBV19 | - | - | TGTGCCAGTAGTATAGGTCTAGGCCCGAGCAATCAGCCCCAGCATTTT | CASSIGLGPSNQPQHF
TRBJ2-3 | TRBV27 | - | TRBD1 | TGTGCCAGCAGTTCCGTCGAACCGACAGGGGTGGGCGATACGCAGTATTTT | CASSSVEPTGVGDTQYF
TRBJ1-3 | TRBV6-5 | - | TRBD1 | TGTGCCACGGACAGGGAAACAGGCACCATATATTTT | CATDRETGTIYF
TRBJ2-3 | TRBV27 | - | - | TGTGCCAGCAGTTTAAGTTTAGAGGTAGCCGGCACAGATACGCAGTATTTT | CASSLSLEVAGTDTQYF
TRBJ1-1 | TRBV5-4 | - | - | TGTGCCAGCACCTCCGCAGGACATTCGAACACTGAAGCTTTCTTT | CASTSAGHSNTEAFF
TRBJ1-4 | TRBV6-1 | - | - | TGTGCCAGCAGTGAGGGGACATCTCATAATGAAAAACTGTTTTTT | CASSEGTSHNEKLFF
TRBJ2-5 | TRBV24-1 | - | - | TGTGCCACCAGTGAGAATACAGGGCCCCAAGAGACCCAGTACTTC | CATSENTGPQETQYF
TRBJ2-3 | TRBV30 | - | - | TGTGCCTGGAGGCACGGAGGGGCCTCGGGAACGCAGTATTTT | CAWRHGGASGTQYF
TRBJ2-1 | TRBV5-1 | - | - | TGCGCCAGCAGCTTTTACGGGAAAAGCTCCTACAATGAGCAGTTCTTC | CASSFYGKSSYNEQFF
TRBJ2-7 | TRBV4-1 | - | TRBD1 | TGCGCCAGCAGCCAAGAGGACAGGGTCCATTCGGAGCAGTACTTC | CASSQEDRVHSEQYF
TRBJ1-5 | TRBV10-3 | - | - | TGTGCCACCCTTCCCGCGGGGGGCAATCAGCCCCAGCATTTT | CATLPAGGNQPQHF